This record concerns one T cell receptor beta chain sequence. The target antigen is unknown. TCRdb ran MiXCR on the reads and lists one entry per CDR3 protein. This table has about 330,000 distinct CDR3 sequences, about 34% appearing once. Between the trimmed V and J ends, which lost 1 base and 3 bases, there was a span of 11 bases. Looked up from germline, CDR1 is LGHNA and CDR2 is YNFKEQ. The CDR3 has 15 amino acids. This sample was taken from a study of T cell repertoires in cytomegalovirus infection. Study at large: Selected CMV epitopes included recently identified HLA-C-restricted ones as well as well-studied HLA-B-restricted ones. Study-wide findings and caveats: The ex vivo response showed dominance by HLA-C-restricted CMV-specific TCR beta clonotypes.

The TCR originated in a human donor in good health (CMV status not recorded). Some clones in this sample may be carry-over from other donors' samples. The chain is built from TRBV4-2 and TRBJ2-3; perhaps TRBD2 as D (6 bases). The material sequenced was cultured PBMCs, taken from culture after CMV antigen stimulation. CDR3 sequence (DNA): TGTGCCAGCAGCCAAGGTTGGAGCGGGACAGATACGCAGTATTTT. It encodes CASSQGWSGTDTQYF.